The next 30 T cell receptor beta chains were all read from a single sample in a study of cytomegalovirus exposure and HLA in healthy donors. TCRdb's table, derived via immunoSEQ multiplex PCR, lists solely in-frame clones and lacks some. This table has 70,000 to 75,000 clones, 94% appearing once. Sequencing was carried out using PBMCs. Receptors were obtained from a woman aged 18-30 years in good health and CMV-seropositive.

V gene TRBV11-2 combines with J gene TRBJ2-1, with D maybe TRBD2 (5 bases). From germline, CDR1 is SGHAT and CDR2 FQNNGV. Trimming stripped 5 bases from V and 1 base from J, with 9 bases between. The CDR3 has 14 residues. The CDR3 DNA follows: TGTGCCAGCAGCCGCAGCGGTTCCTACAATGAGCAGTTCTTC. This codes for CASSRSGSYNEQFF.

The DNA for the CDR3 is TGTGCCAGCAGTGCGGGACAGGGTGCCGGGGCCAACGTCCTGACTTTC. It codes for CASSAGQGAGANVLTF. The chain uses TRBV6-1 and TRBJ2-6; the match to TRBD1 covers 9 bases. Looked up from germline, CDR1 is MNHNS and CDR2 is SASEGT. This CDR3 is built from 16 residues. The V and J ends lost 4 bases and 4 bases, in that order; junction bases with no gene match: 5.

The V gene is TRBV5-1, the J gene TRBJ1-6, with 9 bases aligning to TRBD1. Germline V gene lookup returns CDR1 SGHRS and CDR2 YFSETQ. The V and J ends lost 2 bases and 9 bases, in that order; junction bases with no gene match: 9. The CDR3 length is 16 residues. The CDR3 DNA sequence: TGCGCCAGCAGCTTAGATTCGGGACAGGGAGGTTCACCCCTCCACTTT. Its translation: CASSLDSGQGGSPLHF.

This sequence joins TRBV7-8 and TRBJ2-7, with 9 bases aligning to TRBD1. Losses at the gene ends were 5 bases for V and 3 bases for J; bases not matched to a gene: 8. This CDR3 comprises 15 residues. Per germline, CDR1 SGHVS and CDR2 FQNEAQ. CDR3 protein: CASSLQQGAYYEQYF. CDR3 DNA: TGTGCCAGCAGCCTACAACAGGGGGCCTACTACGAGCAGTACTTC.

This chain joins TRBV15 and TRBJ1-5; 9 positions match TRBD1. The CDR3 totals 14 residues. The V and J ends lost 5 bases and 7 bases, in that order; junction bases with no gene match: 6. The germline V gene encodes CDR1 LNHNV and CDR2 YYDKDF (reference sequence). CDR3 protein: CATSPRTGEQPQHF. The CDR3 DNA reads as TGTGCCACCAGCCCGCGGACAGGGGAACAGCCCCAGCATTTT. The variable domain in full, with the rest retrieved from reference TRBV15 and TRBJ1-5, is DAMVIQNPRYQVTQFGKPVTLSCSQTLNHNVMYWYQQKSSQAPKLLFHYYDKDFNNEADTPDNFQSRRPNTSFCFLDIRSPGLGDTAMYLCATSPRTGEQPQHFGDGTRLSIL.

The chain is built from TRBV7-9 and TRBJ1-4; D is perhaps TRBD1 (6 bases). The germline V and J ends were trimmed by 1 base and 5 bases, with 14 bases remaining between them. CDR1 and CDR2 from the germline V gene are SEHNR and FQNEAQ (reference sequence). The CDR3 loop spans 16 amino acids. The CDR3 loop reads CASSLGRGLSNEKLFF. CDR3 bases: TGTGCCAGCAGCTTAGGCAGGGGTCTGTCGAATGAAAAACTGTTTTTT. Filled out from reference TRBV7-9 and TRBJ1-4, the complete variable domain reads DTGVSQNPRHKITKRGQNVTFRCDPISEHNRLYWYRQTLGQGPEFLTYFQNEAQLEKSRLLSDRFSAERPKGSFSTLEIQRTEQGDSAMYLCASSLGRGLSNEKLFFGSGTQLSVL.

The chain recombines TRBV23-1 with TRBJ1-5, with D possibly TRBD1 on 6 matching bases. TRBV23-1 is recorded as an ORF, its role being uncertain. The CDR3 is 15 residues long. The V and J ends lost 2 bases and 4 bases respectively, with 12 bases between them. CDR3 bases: TGCGCCAGCAGTCAAGGACAGCAAAAGAATCAGCCCCAGCATTTT. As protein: CASSQGQQKNQPQHF.

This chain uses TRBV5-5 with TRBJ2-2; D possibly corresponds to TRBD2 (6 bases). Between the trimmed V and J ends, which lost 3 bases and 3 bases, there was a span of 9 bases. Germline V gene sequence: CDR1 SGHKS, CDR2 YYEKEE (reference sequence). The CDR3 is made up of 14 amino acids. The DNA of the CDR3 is TGTGCCAGCAGCTGGGACTTATACACCGGGGAGCTGTTTTTT. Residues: CASSWDLYTGELFF. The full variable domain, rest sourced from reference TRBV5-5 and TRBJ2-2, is DAGVTQSPTHLIKTRGQQVTLRCSPISGHKSVSWYQQVLGQGPQFIFQYYEKEERGRGNFPDRFSARQFPNYSSELNVNALLLGDSALYLCASSWDLYTGELFFGEGSRLTVL.

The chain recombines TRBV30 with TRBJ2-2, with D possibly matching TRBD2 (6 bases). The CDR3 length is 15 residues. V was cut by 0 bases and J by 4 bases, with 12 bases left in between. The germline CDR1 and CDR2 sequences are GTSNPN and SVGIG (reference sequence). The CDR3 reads CAWSVFGRSTGELFF. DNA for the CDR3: TGTGCCTGGAGTGTATTCGGGAGAAGCACCGGGGAGCTGTTTTTT.

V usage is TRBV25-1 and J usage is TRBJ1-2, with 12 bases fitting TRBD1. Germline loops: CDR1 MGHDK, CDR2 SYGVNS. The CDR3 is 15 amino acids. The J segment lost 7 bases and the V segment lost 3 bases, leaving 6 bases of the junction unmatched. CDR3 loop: CASSEKGTGGLGYTF. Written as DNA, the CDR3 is TGTGCCAGCAGTGAGAAAGGGACAGGGGGCCTTGGCTACACCTTC.

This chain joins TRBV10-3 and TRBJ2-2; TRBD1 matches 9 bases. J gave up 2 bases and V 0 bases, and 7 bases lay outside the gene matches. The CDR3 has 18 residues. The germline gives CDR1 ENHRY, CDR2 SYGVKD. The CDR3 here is CAISESHPGQGNTGELFF. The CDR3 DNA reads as TGTGCCATCAGTGAGTCGCACCCGGGACAGGGTAACACCGGGGAGCTGTTTTTT.

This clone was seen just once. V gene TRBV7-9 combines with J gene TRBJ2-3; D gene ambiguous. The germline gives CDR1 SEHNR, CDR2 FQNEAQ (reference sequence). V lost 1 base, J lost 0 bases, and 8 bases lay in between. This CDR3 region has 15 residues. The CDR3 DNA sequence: TGTGCCAGCAGCTTAGACCCGGGTAGCACAGATACGCAGTATTTT. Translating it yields CASSLDPGSTDTQYF. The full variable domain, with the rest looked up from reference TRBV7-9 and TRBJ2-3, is DTGVSQNPRHKITKRGQNVTFRCDPISEHNRLYWYRQTLGQGPEFLTYFQNEAQLEKSRLLSDRFSAERPKGSFSTLEIQRTEQGDSAMYLCASSLDPGSTDTQYFGPGTRLTVL.

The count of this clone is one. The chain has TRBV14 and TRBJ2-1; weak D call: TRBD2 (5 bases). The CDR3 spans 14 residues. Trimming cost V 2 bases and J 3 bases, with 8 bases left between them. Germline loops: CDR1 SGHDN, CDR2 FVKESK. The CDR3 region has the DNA TGTGCCAGCAGCCAAAGGACTGACTACAATGAGCAGTTCTTC. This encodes CASSQRTDYNEQFF.

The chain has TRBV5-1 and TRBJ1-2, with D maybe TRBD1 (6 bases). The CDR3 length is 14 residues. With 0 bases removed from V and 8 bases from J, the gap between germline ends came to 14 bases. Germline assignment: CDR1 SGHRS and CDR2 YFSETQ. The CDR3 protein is CASSLATGQRGYTF. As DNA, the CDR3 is TGCGCCAGCAGCTTGGCAACAGGGCAAAGGGGCTACACCTTC. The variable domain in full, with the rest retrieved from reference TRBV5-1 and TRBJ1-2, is KAGVTQTPRYLIKTRGQQVTLSCSPISGHRSVSWYQQTPGQGLQFLFEYFSETQRNKGNFPGRFSGRQFSNSRSEMNVSTLELGDSALYLCASSLATGQRGYTFGSGTRLTVV.

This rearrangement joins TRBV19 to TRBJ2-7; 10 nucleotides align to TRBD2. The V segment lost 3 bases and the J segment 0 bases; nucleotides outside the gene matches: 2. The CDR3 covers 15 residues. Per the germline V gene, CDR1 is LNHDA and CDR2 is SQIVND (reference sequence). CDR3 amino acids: CASSIPSGSSYEQYF. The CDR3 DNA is TGTGCCAGTAGTATTCCTAGCGGGAGCTCCTACGAGCAGTACTTC. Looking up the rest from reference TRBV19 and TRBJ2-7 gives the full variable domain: DGGITQSPKYLFRKEGQNVTLSCEQNLNHDAMYWYRQDPGQGLRLIYYSQIVNDFQKGDIAEGYSVSREKKESFPLTVTSAQKNPTAFYLCASSIPSGSSYEQYFGPGTRLTVT.

The CDR3 is CASSGLSGANVLTF. The CDR3 region has the DNA TGTGCCAGCAGTGGACTCTCTGGGGCCAACGTCCTGACTTTC. The V call is TRBV2, the J call TRBJ2-6; D is unclear. In germline, CDR1 is SNHLY, CDR2 FYNNEI. The CDR3 runs 14 residues. The V end lost 4 bases, the J end lost 0 bases, and 4 bases lay between the germline ends.

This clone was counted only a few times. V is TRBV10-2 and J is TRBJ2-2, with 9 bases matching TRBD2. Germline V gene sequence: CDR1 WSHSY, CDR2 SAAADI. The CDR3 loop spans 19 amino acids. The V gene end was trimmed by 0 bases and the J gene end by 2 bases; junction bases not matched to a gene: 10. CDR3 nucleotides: TGCGCCAGCAGTGAGTCCCCTCTAGCGGGGTGGATAAACACCGGGGAGCTGTTTTTT. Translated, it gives CASSESPLAGWINTGELFF.

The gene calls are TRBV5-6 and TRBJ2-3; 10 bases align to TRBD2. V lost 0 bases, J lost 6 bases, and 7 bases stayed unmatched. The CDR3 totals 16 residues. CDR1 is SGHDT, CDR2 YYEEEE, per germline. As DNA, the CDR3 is TGTGCCAGCAGCTTGGCCGTTCTAGCGGGAGTCGATACGCAGTATTTT. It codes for CASSLAVLAGVDTQYF.

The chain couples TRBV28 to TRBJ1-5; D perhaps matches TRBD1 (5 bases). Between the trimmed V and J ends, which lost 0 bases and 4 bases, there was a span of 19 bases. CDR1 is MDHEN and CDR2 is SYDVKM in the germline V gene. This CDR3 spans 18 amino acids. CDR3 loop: CASSLWPERGRTNQPQHF. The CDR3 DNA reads TGTGCCAGCAGTTTATGGCCGGAGCGGGGCAGGACTAATCAGCCCCAGCATTTT. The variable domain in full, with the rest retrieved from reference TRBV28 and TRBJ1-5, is DVKVTQSSRYLVKRTGEKVFLECVQDMDHENMFWYRQDPGLGLRLIYFSYDVKMKEKGDIPEGYSVSREKKERFSLILESASTNQTSMYLCASSLWPERGRTNQPQHFGDGTRLSIL.

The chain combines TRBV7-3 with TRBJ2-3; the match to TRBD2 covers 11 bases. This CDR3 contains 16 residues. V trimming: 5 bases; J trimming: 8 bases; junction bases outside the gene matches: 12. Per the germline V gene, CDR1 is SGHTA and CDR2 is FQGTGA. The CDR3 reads CASSLNSGRAGGTQYF. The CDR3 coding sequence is TGTGCCAGCAGCCTCAATAGCGGGAGGGCCGGTGGTACGCAGTATTTT.

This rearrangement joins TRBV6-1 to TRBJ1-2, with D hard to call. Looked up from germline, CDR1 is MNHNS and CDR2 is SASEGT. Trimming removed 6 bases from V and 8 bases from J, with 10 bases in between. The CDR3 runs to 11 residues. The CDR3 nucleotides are TGTGCCAGCAGGACCTTGCGGGGCTACACCTTC. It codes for CASRTLRGYTF.

The CDR3 reads CASSLGGHQGNEKLFF. The CDR3 DNA reads as TGTGCCAGCAGCTTAGGGGGACACCAGGGGAATGAAAAACTGTTTTTT. The chain uses TRBV7-9 and TRBJ1-4, with D tentatively TRBD1 (6 bases). Trimming left V 1 base short and J 5 bases short, with 14 bases between. There are 16 residues in the CDR3. Germline V gene data show CDR1 as SEHNR and CDR2 as FQNEAQ (reference sequence).

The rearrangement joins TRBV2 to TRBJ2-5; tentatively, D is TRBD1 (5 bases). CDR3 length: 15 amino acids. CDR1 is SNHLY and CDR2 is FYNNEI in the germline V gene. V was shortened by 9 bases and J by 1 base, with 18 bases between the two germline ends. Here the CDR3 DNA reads TGTGCCAGTCACCAGGGAAGTGGGCTCCAAGAGACCCAGTACTTC. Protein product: CASHQGSGLQETQYF. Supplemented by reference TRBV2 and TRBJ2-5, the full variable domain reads EPEVTQTPSHQVTQMGQEVILRCVPISNHLYFYWYRQILGQKVEFLVSFYNNEISEKSEIFDDQFSVERPDGSNFTLKIRSTKLEDSAMYFCASHQGSGLQETQYFGPGTRLLVL.

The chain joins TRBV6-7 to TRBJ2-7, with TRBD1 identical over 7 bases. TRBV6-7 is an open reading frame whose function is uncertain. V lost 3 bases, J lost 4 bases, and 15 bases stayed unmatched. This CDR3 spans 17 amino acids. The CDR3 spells CASSYVGTVKGVYEQYF. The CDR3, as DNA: TGTGCCAGCAGTTATGTGGGGACAGTTAAGGGGGTATACGAGCAGTACTTC.

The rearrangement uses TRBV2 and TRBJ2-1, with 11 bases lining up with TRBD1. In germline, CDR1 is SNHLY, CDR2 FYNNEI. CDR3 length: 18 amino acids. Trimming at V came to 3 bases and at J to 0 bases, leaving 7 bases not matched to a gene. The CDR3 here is CASSEPGQGVLSYNEQFF. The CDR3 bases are TGTGCCAGCAGTGAGCCGGGACAGGGGGTGCTCTCCTACAATGAGCAGTTCTTC.

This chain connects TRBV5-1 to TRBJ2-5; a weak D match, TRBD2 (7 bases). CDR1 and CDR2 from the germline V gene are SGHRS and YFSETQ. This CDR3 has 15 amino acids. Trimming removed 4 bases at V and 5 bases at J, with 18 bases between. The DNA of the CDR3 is TGCGCCAGCAGCCCAAGGGAGGGGGGCACGGAGACCCAGTACTTC. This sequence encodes CASSPREGGTETQYF.

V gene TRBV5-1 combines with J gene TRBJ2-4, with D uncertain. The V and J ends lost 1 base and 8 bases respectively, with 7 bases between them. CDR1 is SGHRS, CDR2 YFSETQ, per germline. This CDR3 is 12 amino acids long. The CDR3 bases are TGCGCCAGCAGCTTGTGTCTCTACATTCAGTACTTC. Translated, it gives CASSLCLYIQYF.

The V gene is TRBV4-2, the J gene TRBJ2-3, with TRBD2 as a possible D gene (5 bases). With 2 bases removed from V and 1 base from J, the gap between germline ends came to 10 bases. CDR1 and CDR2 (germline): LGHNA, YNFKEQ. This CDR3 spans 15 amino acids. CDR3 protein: CASSQNSVGTDTQYF. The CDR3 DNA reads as TGTGCCAGCAGCCAAAATAGCGTCGGCACAGATACGCAGTATTTT.

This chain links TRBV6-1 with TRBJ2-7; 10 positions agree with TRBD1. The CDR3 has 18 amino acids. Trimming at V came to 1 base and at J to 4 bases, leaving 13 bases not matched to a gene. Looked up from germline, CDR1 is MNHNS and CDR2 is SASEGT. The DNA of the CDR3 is TGTGCCAGCAGTGAAGGGGGACAGGGGCCTCGGTCGTATTACGAGCAGTACTTC. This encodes CASSEGGQGPRSYYEQYF.

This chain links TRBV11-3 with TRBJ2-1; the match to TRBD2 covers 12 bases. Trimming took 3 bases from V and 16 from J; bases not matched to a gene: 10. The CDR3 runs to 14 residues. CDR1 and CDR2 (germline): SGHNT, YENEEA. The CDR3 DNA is TGTGCCAGCAGCTTGAGGCCTAGCGGGGGGGCGGTATTCTTC. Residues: CASSLRPSGGAVFF. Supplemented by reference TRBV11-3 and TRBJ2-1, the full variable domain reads EAGVVQSPRYKIIEKKQPVAFWCNPISGHNTLYWYLQNLGQGPELLIRYENEEAVDDSQLPKDRFSAERLKGVDSTLKIQPAELGDSAVYLCASSLRPSGGAVFFGPGTRLTVL.